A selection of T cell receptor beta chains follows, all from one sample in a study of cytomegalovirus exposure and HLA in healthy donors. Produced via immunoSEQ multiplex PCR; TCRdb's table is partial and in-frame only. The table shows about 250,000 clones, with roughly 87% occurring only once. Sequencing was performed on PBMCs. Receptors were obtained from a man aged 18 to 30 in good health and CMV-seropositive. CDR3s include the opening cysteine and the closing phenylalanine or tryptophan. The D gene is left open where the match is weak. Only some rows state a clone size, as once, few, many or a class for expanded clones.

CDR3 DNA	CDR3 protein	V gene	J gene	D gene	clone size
TGTGCCAGCAGTTCTTTCGGACAGCCATCAGATACGCAGTATTTT	CASSSFGQPSDTQYF	TRBV7-2	TRBJ2-3	.	.
TGCGCCAGCAGCCTAGGGACTAGCGGGAGCTACGAGCAGTACTTC	CASSLGTSGSYEQYF	TRBV4-1	TRBJ2-7	TRBD2	once
TGTGCCAGCAGCCAAAAGGCCCCTGGAGGAAACACCATATATTTT	CASSQKAPGGNTIYF	TRBV11-2	TRBJ1-3	.	.
TGTGCCAGCAGCTTCCCCGTGACTAGCGGGAGGGGAGAGACCCAGTACTTC	CASSFPVTSGRGETQYF	TRBV5-6	TRBJ2-5	TRBD2	.
TGTGCCTGGAGTGACCCCTTTGCCGGGTCTTGGGCTTCATCAGCCCTTTATGGCTACACCTTC	CAWSDPFAGSWASSALYGYTF	TRBV30	TRBJ1-2	.	.
TGTGCCAGCTCACCCGGGGGCTTTAGCTACACCTTC	CASSPGGFSYTF	TRBV18	TRBJ1-2	.	.
TGTGCCAGCAGCTCCCCAGGGGCTCTTGGGTTGGAGCAGTACTTC	CASSSPGALGLEQYF	TRBV5-4	TRBJ2-7	.	once
TGTGCCAGTAGCACAGGCTGGCATGGCTACACCTTC	CASSTGWHGYTF	TRBV19	TRBJ1-2	.	many
TGTGCCAGCAGTTACGGGCAAAGGAGCTCCTACGAGCAGTACTTC	CASSYGQRSSYEQYF	TRBV6-5	TRBJ2-7	.	.
TGTGCCAGCAGCTTGAAGGTTGGGGCCGAGCAGTACTTC	CASSLKVGAEQYF	TRBV5-6	TRBJ2-7	.	.
TGTGCCAGCAGTGAAGGCATGTATAGCAATCAGCCCCAGCATTTT	CASSEGMYSNQPQHF	TRBV6-1	TRBJ1-5	.	once
TGCGCCAGCAGCCAGGGGCCCCCAGAGACCCAGTACTTC	CASSQGPPETQYF	TRBV4-3	TRBJ2-5	.	.
TGTGCCAGCAGTTTATTTTGGGGGGATTACAATGAGCAGTTCTTC	CASSLFWGDYNEQFF	TRBV27	TRBJ2-1	.	.
TGTGCCAGCAGCCCCCGCCGACCGGGACAGAACTATGGCTACACCTTC	CASSPRRPGQNYGYTF	TRBV11-1	TRBJ1-2	TRBD1	.
TGTGCCAGCAGCGTCGGGGGGGGTGGTTCGGGCGAGACCCAGTACTTC	CASSVGGGGSGETQYF	TRBV9	TRBJ2-5	TRBD2	.
TGTGCCAGCAGCCGAGGCAGGGGGCGCGGGGAGACCCAGTACTTC	CASSRGRGRGETQYF	TRBV14	TRBJ2-5	TRBD1	.
TGCGCCAGCAGCGCGGGACAGGGGAAGGAGACCCAGTACTTC	CASSAGQGKETQYF	TRBV5-1	TRBJ2-5	TRBD1	.
TGTGCCAGCAGCTCTCTAGCGGTTTGGGCCAATGAGCAGTTCTTC	CASSSLAVWANEQFF	TRBV7-9	TRBJ2-1	TRBD2	.
TGCGCCAGCAGCTTGATTCCGGACAATGAGCAGTTCTTC	CASSLIPDNEQFF	TRBV5-1	TRBJ2-1	.	.
TGTGCCTGGAGTATCCCCCAGGTTAGGAAGCAGTACTTC	CAWSIPQVRKQYF	TRBV30	TRBJ2-7	.	few
TGTGCCAGCAGCTTGCAGGGGATCTACGAGCAGTACTTC	CASSLQGIYEQYF	TRBV5-6	TRBJ2-7	.	.
TGTGCCAGCAGCAGGGGGGGCGCGGTCTACAATGAGCAGTTCTTC	CASSRGGAVYNEQFF	TRBV9	TRBJ2-1	.	.
TGTGCCAGCAGTTCAGGACAGGGAAGGTTGGTTGGCTACACCTTC	CASSSGQGRLVGYTF	TRBV27	TRBJ1-2	TRBD1	.
TGCGCCAGCAGCTTGGATGTCAGTAGGAACTATGGCTACACCTTC	CASSLDVSRNYGYTF	TRBV5-1	TRBJ1-2	.	.
TGTGCCAGCAGCTTAGCGGGGCAGTACTCTGGAAACACCATATATTTT	CASSLAGQYSGNTIYF	TRBV7-2	TRBJ1-3	.	.
TGTGCCAGCAGGTTACGTGGAAGCACAGGGGGCCTTAACTATGGCTACACCTTC	CASRLRGSTGGLNYGYTF	TRBV5-5	TRBJ1-2	TRBD1	.
TGTGCCAGCAGCGACCTACGGAGCTATGGCTACACCTTC	CASSDLRSYGYTF	TRBV6-1	TRBJ1-2	.	once
TGTGCCAGCAGCCTGGGTTTCACTGAAGCTTTCTTT	CASSLGFTEAFF	TRBV7-2	TRBJ1-1	.	.
TGCAGCGGTACGGTACAAGAGACCCAGTACTTC	CSGTVQETQYF	TRBV29-1	TRBJ2-5	.	.
TGTGCCAGTAGGGACAGGGGGTCTTACAATGAGCAGTTCTTC	CASRDRGSYNEQFF	TRBV19	TRBJ2-1	TRBD1	once
TGCGCCAGCACCCAGGGACTAGTCCCCGGGGAGCTGTTTTTT	CASTQGLVPGELFF	TRBV5-1	TRBJ2-2	TRBD2	.
TGTGCCAGCAGTTTCTCACAGGGACAAGCTTTCTTT	CASSFSQGQAFF	TRBV27	TRBJ1-1	.	.
TGTGCCAGCAGCTTGGGACAGGGTTCCGTAAGAGGCTACACCTTC	CASSLGQGSVRGYTF	TRBV5-4	TRBJ1-2	TRBD1	.
TGTGCCACCAGCAGAGAGGGAGCAGGAGCTTTCTTT	CATSREGAGAFF	TRBV15	TRBJ1-1	.	.
TGCGCCAGCAGCGCGGACAGGGGGCAAGGGAATGAGCAGTTCTTC	CASSADRGQGNEQFF	TRBV4-1	TRBJ2-1	TRBD1	.
TGTGCCAGCAGCCAAGCGGGGACAGGGGCCTACGAGCAGTACTTC	CASSQAGTGAYEQYF	TRBV4-2	TRBJ2-7	TRBD1	.
TGTGCCAGCAGGGGACTAGCGGGTTACACCGGGGAGCTGTTTTTT	CASRGLAGYTGELFF	TRBV27	TRBJ2-2	TRBD2	once
TGCGCCAGCAGCCAAGAAGGGACTAGCGACTACGAGCAGTACTTC	CASSQEGTSDYEQYF	TRBV4-1	TRBJ2-7	TRBD2	.
TGTGCCAGCAGTTTATTCGCTAGCGGGACCTACGAGCAGTACTTC	CASSLFASGTYEQYF	TRBV28	TRBJ2-7	TRBD2	.
TGTGCCAGTAGTATAGCGGGAGCATCCTACGAGCAGTACTTC	CASSIAGASYEQYF	TRBV19	TRBJ2-7	.	.
TGTGCCAGCAGTTTAGTGGGACAGGGTTATGAGCAGTTCTTC	CASSLVGQGYEQFF	TRBV27	TRBJ2-1	TRBD1	.
TGTGCCTGGAGCCTAGTTCAGGGAAATCAGCCCCAGCATTTT	CAWSLVQGNQPQHF	TRBV30	TRBJ1-5	.	.
TGTGCCAGCACCACCCTGGGACCGGGAGGATATCAGCCCCAGCATTTT	CASTTLGPGGYQPQHF	TRBV28	TRBJ1-5	.	.
TGCAGTGGAGACGGTAACACTGAAGCTTTCTTT	CSGDGNTEAFF	TRBV20-1	TRBJ1-1	.	.